Given below is one T cell receptor beta chain in context. The entry originates in a study of blood T cell repertoires in COVID-19. Whole-study context: T cells, B-cell-depleted T cells, or PBMCs provided the cDNA or gDNA that served as material.

Germline CDR1 SGHRS, CDR2 YFSETQ. V shed 2 bases and J shed 3 bases, with 4 bases lying between them. This CDR3 is 12 amino acids long. Sequenced by immunoSEQ multiplex PCR; TCRdb stores in-frame clones only, minus some. The sample has some 350,000 clones; 87% are singletons. V usage is TRBV5-1 and J usage is TRBJ2-3; D remains unclear. The TCR was taken from a woman in her forties or fifties with COVID-19, enrolled during active disease. The sequencing sample was made of peripheral blood. The CDR3 sequence is CASSLETDTQYF. The CDR3 region has the DNA TGCGCCAGCAGCTTAGAGACAGATACGCAGTATTTT.